The 12 T cell receptor beta chains reported below all come from one sample, sequenced in a study of blood T cell repertoires in COVID-19. Sequencing used immunoSEQ multiplex PCR; TCRdb keeps in-frame clones, though not all of them. The sample records 90,000 to 100,000 clones, 75% to 85% being singletons. The sequencing sample was made of peripheral blood. These receptors came from a man aged 55 to 70 with acute or convalescent COVID-19.

The V call is TRBV7-9, the J call TRBJ2-2, with D maybe TRBD1 (5 bases). Looked up from germline, CDR1 is SEHNR and CDR2 is FQNEAQ (reference sequence). This CDR3 comprises 16 residues. Trimming removed 0 bases at V and 7 bases at J, with 15 bases between. CDR3 protein: CASSLAVFGRDGELFF. Here the CDR3 DNA reads TGTGCCAGCAGCTTAGCGGTTTTCGGCAGGGACGGGGAGCTGTTTTTT.

The V gene is TRBV7-8, the J gene TRBJ1-1; D is possibly TRBD1 (5 bases). V was clipped by 4 bases and J by 1 base, with 10 bases between them. The CDR3 extends over 14 amino acids. Germline CDR1 and CDR2: SGHVS and FQNEAQ. The DNA for the CDR3 is TGTGCCAGCAGCTCTTACACAGGGAACACTGAAGCTTTCTTT. It is translated as CASSSYTGNTEAFF.

This clone was observed a handful of times. This rearrangement joins TRBV9 to TRBJ2-3, with TRBD2 matching over 8 bases. CDR1 is SGDLS, CDR2 YYNGEE, per germline. The CDR3 runs to 18 residues. V trimming: 1 base; J trimming: 1 base; junction bases outside the gene matches: 11. Here the CDR3 reads CASSVLAGGLRGTDTQYF. The CDR3, as DNA: TGTGCCAGCAGCGTACTGGCGGGGGGCCTCCGGGGCACAGATACGCAGTATTTT.

CDR3: CASSPPPSRGDSPLHF. The CDR3 nucleotides are TGTGCCAGCAGCCCGCCGCCTAGCCGCGGGGATTCACCCCTCCACTTT. The chain links TRBV5-4 to TRBJ1-6, with no clear D. The ends were cut back, 4 bases at V and 8 bases at J, with 19 bases in the middle. This CDR3 region has 16 residues. The germline gives CDR1 SGHNT, CDR2 YYREEE (reference sequence).

This clone was detected a few times. This chain links TRBV7-9 with TRBJ2-5, with 9 positions matching TRBD1. This CDR3 is 17 amino acids long. CDR1 and CDR2 (germline): SEHNR, FQNEAQ (reference sequence). J was trimmed by 2 bases and V by 5 bases; bases with no gene match: 12. The CDR3, as DNA: TGTGCCAGCAGCACTACGAAAAGGGGACAGGGTCAAGAGACCCAGTACTTC. Translating gives CASSTTKRGQGQETQYF.

The V call is TRBV28, the J call TRBJ2-7; TRBD1 might be the D (6 bases). The CDR3 has 17 amino acids. Germline V gene sequence: CDR1 MDHEN, CDR2 SYDVKM. With 3 bases removed from V and 3 bases from J, the gap between germline ends came to 21 bases. CDR3 sequence (DNA): TGTGCCAGCAGTTTGGGTGCCGAATTTCGCAGGGGCTACGAGCAGTACTTC. This translates into CASSLGAEFRRGYEQYF.

The chain has TRBV15 and TRBJ1-2, with TRBD1 identical over 8 bases. The CDR3 has 15 residues. V lost 0 bases to trimming and J lost 6 bases; unmatched junction nucleotides: 6. CDR1 is LNHNV, CDR2 YYDKDF, per germline (reference sequence). The CDR3 region is CATSRDRTGKNGYTF. In DNA, the CDR3 is TGTGCCACCAGCAGAGACCGGACAGGGAAGAATGGCTACACCTTC.

J is TRBJ2-3 and V is TRBV5-1, with D tentatively TRBD1 (5 bases). Between the trimmed V and J ends, which lost 4 bases and 0 bases, there was a span of 9 bases. This CDR3 has 14 residues. CDR1 and CDR2 from the germline V gene are SGHRS and YFSETQ. In DNA form, the CDR3 reads TGCGCCAGCAGCGGGGCTATGAGCACAGATACGCAGTATTTT. It specifies CASSGAMSTDTQYF.

Written as DNA, the CDR3 is TGTGCCAGCTCACCACCTTCGGGGGTCATTACCGGGGAGCTGTTTTTT. It translates to CASSPPSGVITGELFF. The gene calls are TRBV18 and TRBJ2-2; D perhaps matches TRBD2 (6 bases). Germline CDR1 and CDR2: KGHSH and LQKENI. Trimming pared 0 bases from V and 5 bases from J, leaving 13 bases between. This CDR3 comprises 16 residues.

This clone came up once. The chain employs TRBV27 and TRBJ1-5; 7 positions agree with TRBD1. Germline assignment: CDR1 MNHEY and CDR2 SMNVEV (reference sequence). This CDR3 has 15 amino acids. Trimming at V came to 4 bases and at J to 1 base, leaving 4 bases not matched to a gene. For the CDR3, the DNA is TGTGCCAGCAGTTACCGGGGACAGAGCAATCAGCCCCAGCATTTT. This sequence encodes CASSYRGQSNQPQHF.

CDR3 in amino acids: CASSEAARGYNEQFF. Here the CDR3 DNA reads TGTGCCAGCAGTGAAGCGGCAAGAGGATACAATGAGCAGTTCTTC. The genes are TRBV2 and TRBJ2-1; D is undetermined. Trimming removed 0 bases at V and 4 bases at J, with 10 bases between. This CDR3 has 15 residues. In germline, CDR1 is SNHLY, CDR2 FYNNEI.

This clone was seen just once. This sequence joins TRBV27 and TRBJ1-2, with TRBD1 matching 8 bases. CDR1 is MNHEY and CDR2 is SMNVEV in the germline V gene (reference sequence). With 6 bases clipped from V and 5 bases from J, the junction kept 11 bases outside the gene matches. This CDR3 region has 15 residues. CDR3 DNA: TGTGCCAGCAGCAGAGGAGCAGGGGGCGGGTATGGCTACACCTTC. Its translation is CASSRGAGGGYGYTF.